The T cell receptor beta chain described here comes from a study of T cell responses to AZD1222 COVID-19 vaccine. Sequenced by immunoSEQ multiplex PCR; TCRdb stores in-frame clones only, minus some. This table holds about 97,000 clones, around 89% found once. The CDR3 has 13 residues. Germline CDR1 reads MNHEY; CDR2 reads SMNVEV (reference sequence). V dropped 3 bases and J dropped 9 bases, with 12 bases sitting between them. The starting material was peripheral blood, obtained on day 0 of AZD1222 vaccination. The receptor was derived from an adult in good health. This rearrangement joins TRBV27 to TRBJ1-5; no clear D. CDR3 coding DNA: TGTGCCAGCAGTTTTGAGAGGGAAGGGCCCCAGCATTTT. It yields the protein CASSFEREGPQHF.